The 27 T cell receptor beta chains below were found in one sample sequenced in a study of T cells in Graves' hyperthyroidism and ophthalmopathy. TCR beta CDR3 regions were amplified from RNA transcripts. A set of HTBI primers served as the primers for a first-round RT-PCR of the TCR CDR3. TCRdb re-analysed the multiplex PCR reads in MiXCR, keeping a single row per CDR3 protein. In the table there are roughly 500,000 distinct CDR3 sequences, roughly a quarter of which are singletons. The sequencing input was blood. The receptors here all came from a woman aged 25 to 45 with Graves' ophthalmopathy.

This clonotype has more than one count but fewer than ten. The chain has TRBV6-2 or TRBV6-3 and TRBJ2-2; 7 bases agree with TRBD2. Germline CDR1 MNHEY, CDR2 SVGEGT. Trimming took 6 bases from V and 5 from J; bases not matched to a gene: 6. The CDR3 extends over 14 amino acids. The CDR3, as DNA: TGTGCCAGCAGAAACCAGGGAGGGACCGGGGAGCTGTTTTTT. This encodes CASRNQGGTGELFF.

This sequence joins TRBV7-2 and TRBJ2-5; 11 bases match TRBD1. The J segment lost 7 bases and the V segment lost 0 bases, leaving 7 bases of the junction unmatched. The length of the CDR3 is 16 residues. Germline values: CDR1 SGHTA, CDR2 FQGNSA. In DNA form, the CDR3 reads TGTGCCAGCAGCTTAGCGGGGACAGGGGGTTATAGGACCCAGTACTTC. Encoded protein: CASSLAGTGGYRTQYF.

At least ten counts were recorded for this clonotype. The DNA of the CDR3 is TGCAGTGCTAGAGTAACAGGGCGGGCATACGAGCAGTACTTC. Encoded protein: CSARVTGRAYEQYF. The V gene is TRBV20-1, the J gene TRBJ2-7; possibly TRBD1 for D (6 bases). CDR1 and CDR2 (germline): DFQATT, SNEGSKA (reference sequence). V was shortened by 1 base and J by 4 bases, with 14 bases between the two germline ends. The CDR3 spans 14 residues.

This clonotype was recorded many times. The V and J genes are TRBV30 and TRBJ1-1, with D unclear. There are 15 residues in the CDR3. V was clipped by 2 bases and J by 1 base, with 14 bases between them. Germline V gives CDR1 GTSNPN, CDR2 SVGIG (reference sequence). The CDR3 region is CAWSSEAPRNTEAFF. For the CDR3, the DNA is TGTGCCTGGAGTTCGGAGGCCCCACGGAACACTGAAGCTTTCTTT.

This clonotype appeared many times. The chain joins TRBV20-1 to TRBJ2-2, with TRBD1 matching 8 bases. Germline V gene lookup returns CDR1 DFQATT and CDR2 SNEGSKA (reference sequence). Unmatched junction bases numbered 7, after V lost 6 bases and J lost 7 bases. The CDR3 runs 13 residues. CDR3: CSAKTGGYGELFF. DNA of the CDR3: TGCAGTGCCAAAACAGGGGGTTACGGGGAGCTGTTTTTT.

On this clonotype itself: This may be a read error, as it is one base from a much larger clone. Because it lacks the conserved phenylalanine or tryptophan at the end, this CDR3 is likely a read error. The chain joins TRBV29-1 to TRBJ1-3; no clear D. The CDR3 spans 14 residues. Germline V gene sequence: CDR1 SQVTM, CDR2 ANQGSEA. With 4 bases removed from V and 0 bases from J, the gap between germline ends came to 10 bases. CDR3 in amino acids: CSVGSSRSGNTIYV. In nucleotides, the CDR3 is TGCAGCGTTGGATCCTCCCGCTCTGGAAACACCATATATGTT.

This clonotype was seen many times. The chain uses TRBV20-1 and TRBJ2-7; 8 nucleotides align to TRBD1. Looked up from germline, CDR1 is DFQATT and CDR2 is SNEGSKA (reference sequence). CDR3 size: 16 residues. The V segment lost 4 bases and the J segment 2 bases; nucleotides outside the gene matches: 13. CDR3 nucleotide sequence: TGCAGTGCTACATCTACTCCCGGGACAGGAGCCTACGAGCAGTACTTC. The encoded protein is CSATSTPGTGAYEQYF.

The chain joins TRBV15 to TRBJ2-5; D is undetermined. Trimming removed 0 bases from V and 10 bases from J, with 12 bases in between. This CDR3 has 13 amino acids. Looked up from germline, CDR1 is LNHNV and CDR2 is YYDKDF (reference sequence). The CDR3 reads CATSRDHAPRQYF. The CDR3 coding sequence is TGTGCCACCAGCAGAGATCATGCGCCCCGCCAGTACTTC.

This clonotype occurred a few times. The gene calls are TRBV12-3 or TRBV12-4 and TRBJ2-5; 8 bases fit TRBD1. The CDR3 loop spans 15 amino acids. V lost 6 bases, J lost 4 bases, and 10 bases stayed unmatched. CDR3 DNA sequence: TGTGCCAGCAGCCAGTCAGGACAGGGTAGAGAGACCCAGTACTTC. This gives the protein CASSQSGQGRETQYF.

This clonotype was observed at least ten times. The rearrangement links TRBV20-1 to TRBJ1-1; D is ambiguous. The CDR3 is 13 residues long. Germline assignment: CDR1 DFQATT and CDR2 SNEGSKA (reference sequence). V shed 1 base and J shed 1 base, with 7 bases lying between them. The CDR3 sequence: CSARVRGNTEAFF. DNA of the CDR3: TGCAGTGCTAGAGTCCGGGGGAACACTGAAGCTTTCTTT.

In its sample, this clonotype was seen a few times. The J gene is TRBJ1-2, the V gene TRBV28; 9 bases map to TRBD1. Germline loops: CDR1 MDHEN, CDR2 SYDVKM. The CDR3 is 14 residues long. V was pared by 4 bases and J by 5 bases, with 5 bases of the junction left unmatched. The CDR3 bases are TGTGCCAGCAGTTACGACGGGACAGGGTATGGCTACACCTTC. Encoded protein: CASSYDGTGYGYTF.

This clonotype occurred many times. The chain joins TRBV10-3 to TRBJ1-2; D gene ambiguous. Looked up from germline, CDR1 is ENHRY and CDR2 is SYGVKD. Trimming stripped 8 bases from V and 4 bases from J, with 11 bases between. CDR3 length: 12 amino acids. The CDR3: CAISSEIYGYTF. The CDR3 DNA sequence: TGTGCCATCTCAAGCGAAATCTATGGCTACACCTTC.

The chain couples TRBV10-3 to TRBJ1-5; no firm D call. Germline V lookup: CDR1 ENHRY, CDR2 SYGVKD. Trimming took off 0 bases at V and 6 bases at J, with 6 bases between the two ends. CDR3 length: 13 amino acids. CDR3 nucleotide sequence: TGTGCCATCAGTGAGTCGAGAGGTCAGCCCCAGCATTTT. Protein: CAISESRGQPQHF.

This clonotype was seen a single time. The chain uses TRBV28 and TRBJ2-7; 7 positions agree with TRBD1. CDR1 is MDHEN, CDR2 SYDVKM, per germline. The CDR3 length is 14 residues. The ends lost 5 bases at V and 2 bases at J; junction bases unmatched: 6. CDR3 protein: CASSKPGQTYEQYF. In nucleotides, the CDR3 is TGTGCCAGCAGTAAACCGGGACAGACCTACGAGCAGTACTTC.

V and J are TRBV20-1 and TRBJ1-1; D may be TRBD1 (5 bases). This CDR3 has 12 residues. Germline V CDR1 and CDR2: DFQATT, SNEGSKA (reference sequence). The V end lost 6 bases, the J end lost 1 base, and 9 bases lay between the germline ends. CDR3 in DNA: TGCAGTGCCGGGGGGAGGAACACTGAAGCTTTCTTT. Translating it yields CSAGGRNTEAFF.

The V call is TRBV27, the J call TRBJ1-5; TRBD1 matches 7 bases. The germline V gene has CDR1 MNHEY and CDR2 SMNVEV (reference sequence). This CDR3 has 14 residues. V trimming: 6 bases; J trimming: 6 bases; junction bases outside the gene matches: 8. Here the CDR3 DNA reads TGTGCCAGCAGAGTAGGAGGGGGCGTTCAGCCCCAGCATTTT. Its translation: CASRVGGGVQPQHF.

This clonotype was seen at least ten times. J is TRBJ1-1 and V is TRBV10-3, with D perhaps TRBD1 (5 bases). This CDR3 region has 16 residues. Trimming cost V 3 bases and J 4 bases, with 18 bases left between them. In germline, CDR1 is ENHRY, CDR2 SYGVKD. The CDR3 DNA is TGTGCCATCAGTGACCAGTTCGGGGCCCTGGGCACTGAAGCTTTCTTT. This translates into CAISDQFGALGTEAFF.

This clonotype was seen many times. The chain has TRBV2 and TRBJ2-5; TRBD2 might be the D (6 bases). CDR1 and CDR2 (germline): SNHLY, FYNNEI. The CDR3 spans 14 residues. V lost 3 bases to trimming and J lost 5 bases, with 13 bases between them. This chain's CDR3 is CASSETRSLETQYF. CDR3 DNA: TGTGCCAGCAGTGAGACTAGAAGCTTGGAGACCCAGTACTTC.

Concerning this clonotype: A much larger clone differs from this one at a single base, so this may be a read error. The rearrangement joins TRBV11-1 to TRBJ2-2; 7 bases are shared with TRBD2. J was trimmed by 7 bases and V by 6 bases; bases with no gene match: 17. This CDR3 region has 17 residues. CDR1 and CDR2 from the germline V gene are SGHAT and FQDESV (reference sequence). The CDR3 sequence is CASSSHSGLPKGGELFF. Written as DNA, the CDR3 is TGTGCCAGCAGTTCACACTCGGGACTACCCAAGGGCGGGGAGCTGTTTTTT. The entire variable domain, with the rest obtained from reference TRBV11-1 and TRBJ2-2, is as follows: EAEVAQSPRYKITEKSQAVAFWCDPISGHATLYWYRQILGQGPELLVQFQDESVVDDSQLPKDRFSAERLKGVDSTLKIQPAELGDSAMYLCASSSHSGLPKGGELFFGEGSRLTVL.

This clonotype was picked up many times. The CDR3: CASTRTGAQPQHF. For the CDR3, the DNA is TGTGCCAGCACCCGGACAGGGGCTCAGCCCCAGCATTTT. The J gene is TRBJ1-5, the V gene TRBV6-2 or TRBV6-3; 9 bases match TRBD1. CDR3 size: 13 residues. The V gene's germline CDR1 is MNHEY and CDR2 SVGEGT. V lost 7 bases and J lost 6; bases outside the gene matches: 4.

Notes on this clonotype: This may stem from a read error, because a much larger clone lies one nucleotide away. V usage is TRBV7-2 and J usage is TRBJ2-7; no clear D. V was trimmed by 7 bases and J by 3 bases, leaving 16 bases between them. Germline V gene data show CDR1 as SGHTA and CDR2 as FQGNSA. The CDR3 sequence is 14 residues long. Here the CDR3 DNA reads TGTGCCAGCACCCCCCACCCGTGGGGCTACGAGCAGTACTTC. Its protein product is CASTPHPWGYEQYF.

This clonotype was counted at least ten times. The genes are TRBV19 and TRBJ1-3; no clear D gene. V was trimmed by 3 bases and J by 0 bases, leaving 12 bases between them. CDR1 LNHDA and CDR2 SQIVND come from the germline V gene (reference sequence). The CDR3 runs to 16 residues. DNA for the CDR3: TGTGCCAGTAGTATGGGGATCGTGAACTCTGGAAACACCATATATTTT. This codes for CASSMGIVNSGNTIYF. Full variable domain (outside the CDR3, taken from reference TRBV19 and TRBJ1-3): DGGITQSPKYLFRKEGQNVTLSCEQNLNHDAMYWYRQDPGQGLRLIYYSQIVNDFQKGDIAEGYSVSREKKESFPLTVTSAQKNPTAFYLCASSMGIVNSGNTIYFGEGSWLTVV.

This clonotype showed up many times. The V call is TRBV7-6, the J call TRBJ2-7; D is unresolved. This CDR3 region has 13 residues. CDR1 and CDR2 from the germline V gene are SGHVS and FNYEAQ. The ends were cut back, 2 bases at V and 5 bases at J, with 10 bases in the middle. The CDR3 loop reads CASSLLDVDEQYF. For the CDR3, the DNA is TGTGCCAGCAGCTTATTGGATGTGGACGAGCAGTACTTC.

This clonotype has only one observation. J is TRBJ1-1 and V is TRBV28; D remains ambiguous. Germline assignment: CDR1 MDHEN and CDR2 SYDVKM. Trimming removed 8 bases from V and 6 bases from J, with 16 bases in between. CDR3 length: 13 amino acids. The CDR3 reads CASGSMTPAEAFF. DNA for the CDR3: TGTGCCAGCGGATCAATGACTCCCGCTGAAGCTTTCTTT.

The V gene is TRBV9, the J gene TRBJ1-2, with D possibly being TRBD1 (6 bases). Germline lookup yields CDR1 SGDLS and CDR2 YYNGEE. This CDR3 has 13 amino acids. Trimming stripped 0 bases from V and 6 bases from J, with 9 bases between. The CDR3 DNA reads TGTGCCAGCAGCGTAGGGGGGGGGCATGGCTACACCTTC. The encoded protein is CASSVGGGHGYTF.

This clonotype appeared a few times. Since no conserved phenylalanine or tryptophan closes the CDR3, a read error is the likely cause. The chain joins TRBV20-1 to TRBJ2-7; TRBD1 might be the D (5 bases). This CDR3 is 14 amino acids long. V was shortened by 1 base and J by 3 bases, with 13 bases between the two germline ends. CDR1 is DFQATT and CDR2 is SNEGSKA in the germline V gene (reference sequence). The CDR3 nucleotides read TGCAGTGCTAGAGGGTGGGGTAGGGGCTACGAGCAGTACCTC. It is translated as CSARGWGRGYEQYL.

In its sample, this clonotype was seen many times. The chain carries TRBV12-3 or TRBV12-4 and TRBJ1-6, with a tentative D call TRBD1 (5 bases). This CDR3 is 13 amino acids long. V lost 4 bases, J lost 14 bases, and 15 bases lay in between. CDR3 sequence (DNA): TGTGCCAGCAGTTCCGCGGCCGGGGGGTCCCTCCACTTT. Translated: CASSSAAGGSLHF.